These 3 T cell receptor beta chains came from one sample sequenced in a study of blood T cell repertoires in COVID-19. TCRdb keeps only in-frame clones here, not all; method: immunoSEQ multiplex PCR. The profile shows roughly 440,000 clones, 88% of them singletons. Source material: peripheral blood. These TCRs come from a woman aged 50 to 60 with COVID-19, enrolled during active disease.

The chain carries TRBV24-1 and TRBJ2-1, with TRBD2 matching 15 bases. The V gene's germline CDR1 is KGHDR and CDR2 SFDVKD. The V gene end was trimmed by 1 base and the J gene end by 7 bases; junction bases not matched to a gene: 4. The CDR3 consists of 17 residues. This CDR3 reads CATSDFRTSGGANEQFF. CDR3 coding DNA: TGTGCCACCAGTGATTTTAGGACTAGCGGGGGGGCTAATGAGCAGTTCTTC.

The chain employs TRBV9 and TRBJ2-3, with 10 bases aligning to TRBD2. This CDR3 spans 18 amino acids. Germline CDR1 reads SGDLS; CDR2 reads YYNGEE. V shed 0 bases and J 3 bases; nucleotides not matched to a gene: 10. For the CDR3, the DNA is TGTGCCAGCAGCGTAGAAGCGAGCGGGGGGGCCCGGACAGATACGCAGTATTTT. This encodes CASSVEASGGARTDTQYF.

V and J are TRBV3-1 (or the pseudogene TRBV3-2) and TRBJ2-7; 9 bases are a match to TRBD1. Germline CDR1 reads LGHDT; CDR2 reads YNNKEL (reference sequence). With V trimmed by 1 base and J by 2 bases, 9 bases remained unmatched. The CDR3 contains 17 residues. The CDR3 DNA reads TGTGCCAGCAGCCAAGGTATAGGGACAGGGAACCCCTACGAGCAGTACTTC. Protein: CASSQGIGTGNPYEQYF.